The present T cell receptor beta chain was sequenced within a study of blood T cells in healthy people across ages. Whole-study context: About one barcoded beta molecule per two T cells was the capture yield of template switching.

This clonotype was picked up a small number of times. The antigen is not known. Study-level findings and limits: Higher naive T cell percentage went strongly together with higher TCR beta diversity. Without sorted subsets, naive and antigen-experienced compartments could not be conclusively compared.

V gave up 6 bases and J gave up 1 base; unmatched junction bases: 4. This CDR3 has 14 residues. It was with a sample-barcoded 5' primer and a J-beta primer mix that a second PCR of roughly 7 to 12 cycles was run. TCRdb reprocessed the 5' RACE reads via MiXCR and lists one record per CDR3 protein. The data hold 800,000 to 1,000,000 distinct CDR3 sequences, with 45% to 50% observed a single time. Researchers isolated at least 6.5 million PBMCs per sample. Sequences were obtained from blood. This chain joins TRBV12-3 or TRBV12-4 and TRBJ2-3, with 7 bases matching TRBD2. This TCR was recovered from a man in his thirties or forties in good health. In DNA form, the CDR3 reads TGTGCCAGCAGGCCAGCGGGGCGCACAGATACGCAGTATTTT. It codes for CASRPAGRTDTQYF.